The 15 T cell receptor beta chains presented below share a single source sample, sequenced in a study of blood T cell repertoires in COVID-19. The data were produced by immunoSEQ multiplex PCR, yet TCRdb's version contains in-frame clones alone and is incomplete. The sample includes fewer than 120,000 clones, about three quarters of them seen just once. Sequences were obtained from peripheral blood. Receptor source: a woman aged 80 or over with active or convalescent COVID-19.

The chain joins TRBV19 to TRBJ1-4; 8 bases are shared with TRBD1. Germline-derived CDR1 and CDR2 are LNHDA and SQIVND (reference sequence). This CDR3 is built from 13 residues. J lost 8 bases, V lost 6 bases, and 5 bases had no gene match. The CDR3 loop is CASRDRVDEKLFF. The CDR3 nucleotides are TGTGCCAGTAGGGACAGGGTTGACGAAAAACTGTTTTTT.

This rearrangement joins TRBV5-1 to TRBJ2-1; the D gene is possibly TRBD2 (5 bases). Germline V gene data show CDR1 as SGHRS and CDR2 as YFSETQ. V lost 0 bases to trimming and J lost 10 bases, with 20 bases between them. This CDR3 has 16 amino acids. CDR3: CASSLVVLAPVGEQFF. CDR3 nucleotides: TGCGCCAGCAGCTTGGTCGTTCTAGCCCCAGTTGGAGAGCAGTTCTTC.

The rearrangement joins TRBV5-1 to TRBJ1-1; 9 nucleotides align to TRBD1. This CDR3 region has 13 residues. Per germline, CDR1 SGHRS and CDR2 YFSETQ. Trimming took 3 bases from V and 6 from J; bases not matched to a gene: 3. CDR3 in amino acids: CASSSGQGPEAFF. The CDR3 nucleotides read TGCGCCAGCAGCTCGGGACAGGGACCTGAAGCTTTCTTT.

The CDR3 DNA is TGTGCCAGCAGCTTAGCTCTGGGACAGGGATACTACGAGCAGTACTTC. This encodes CASSLALGQGYYEQYF. The chain links TRBV7-2 to TRBJ2-7, with 9 positions matching TRBD1. The trim removed 0 bases at V and 3 bases at J, leaving 6 bases unmatched. Looked up from germline, CDR1 is SGHTA and CDR2 is FQGNSA. The CDR3 is 16 amino acids.

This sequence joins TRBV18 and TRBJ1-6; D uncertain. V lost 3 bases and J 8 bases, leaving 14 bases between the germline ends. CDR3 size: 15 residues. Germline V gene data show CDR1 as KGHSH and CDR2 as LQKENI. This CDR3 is CASSPGVTFDSPLHF. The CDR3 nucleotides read TGTGCCAGCTCACCCGGGGTGACTTTCGATTCACCCCTCCACTTT.

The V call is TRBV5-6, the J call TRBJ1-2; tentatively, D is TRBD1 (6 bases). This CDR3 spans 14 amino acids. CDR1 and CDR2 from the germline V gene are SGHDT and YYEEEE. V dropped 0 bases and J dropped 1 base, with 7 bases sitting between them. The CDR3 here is CASSLGTVNYGYTF. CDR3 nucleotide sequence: TGTGCCAGCAGCTTGGGGACAGTTAACTATGGCTACACCTTC.

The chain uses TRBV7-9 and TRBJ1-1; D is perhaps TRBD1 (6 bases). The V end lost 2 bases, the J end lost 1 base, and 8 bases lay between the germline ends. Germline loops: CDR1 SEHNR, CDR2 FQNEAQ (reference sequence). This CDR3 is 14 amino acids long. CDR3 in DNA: TGTGCCAGCAGCTTACAGACAGGGAACACTGAAGCTTTCTTT. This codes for CASSLQTGNTEAFF.

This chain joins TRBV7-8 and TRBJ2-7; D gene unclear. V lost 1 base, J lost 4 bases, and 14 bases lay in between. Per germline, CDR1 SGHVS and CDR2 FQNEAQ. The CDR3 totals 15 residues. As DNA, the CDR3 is TGTGCCAGCAGCTTAGTTGGGCTCCGTGGGTACGAGCAGTACTTC. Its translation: CASSLVGLRGYEQYF. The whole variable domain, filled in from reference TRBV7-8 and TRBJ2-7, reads GAGVSQSPRYKVAKRGQDVALRCDPISGHVSLFWYQQALGQGPEFLTYFQNEAQLDKSGLPSDRFFAERPEGSVSTLKIQRTQQEDSAVYLCASSLVGLRGYEQYFGPGTRLTVT.

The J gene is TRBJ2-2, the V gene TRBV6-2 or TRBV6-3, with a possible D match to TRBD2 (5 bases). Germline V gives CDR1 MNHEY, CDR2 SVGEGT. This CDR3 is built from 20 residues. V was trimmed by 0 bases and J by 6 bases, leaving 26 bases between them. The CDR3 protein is CASSYSFYSGSSGLAGELFF. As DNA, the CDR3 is TGTGCCAGCAGTTACTCGTTTTATTCGGGGTCCAGCGGTTTGGCCGGGGAGCTGTTTTTT.

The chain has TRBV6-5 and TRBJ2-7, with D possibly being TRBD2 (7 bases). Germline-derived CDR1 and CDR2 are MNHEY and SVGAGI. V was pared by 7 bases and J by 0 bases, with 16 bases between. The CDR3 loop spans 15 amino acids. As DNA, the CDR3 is TGTGCCAGCATTACGGTGGGGGGGGCCTCCTACGAGCAGTACTTC. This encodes CASITVGGASYEQYF.

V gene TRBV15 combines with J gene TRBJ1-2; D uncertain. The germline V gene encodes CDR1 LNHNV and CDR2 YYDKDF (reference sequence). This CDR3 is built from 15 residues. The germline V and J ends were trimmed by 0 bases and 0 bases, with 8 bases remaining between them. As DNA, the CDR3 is TGTGCCACCAGCAGAGACGCGACTACTAACTATGGCTACACCTTC. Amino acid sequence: CATSRDATTNYGYTF.

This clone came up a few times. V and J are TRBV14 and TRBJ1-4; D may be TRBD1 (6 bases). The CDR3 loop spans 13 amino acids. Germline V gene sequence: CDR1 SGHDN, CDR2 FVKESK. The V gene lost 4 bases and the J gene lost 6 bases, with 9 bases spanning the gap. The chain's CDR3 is CASSRGGDEKLFF. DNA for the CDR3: TGTGCCAGCAGCCGAGGGGGGGATGAAAAACTGTTTTTT.

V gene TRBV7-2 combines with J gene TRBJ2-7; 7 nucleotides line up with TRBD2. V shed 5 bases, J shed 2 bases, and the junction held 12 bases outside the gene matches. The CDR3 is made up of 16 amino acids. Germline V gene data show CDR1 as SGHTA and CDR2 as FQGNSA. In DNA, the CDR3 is TGTGCCAGCAGCCCTACCATTAGCGGGCACCCCTACGAGCAGTACTTC. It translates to CASSPTISGHPYEQYF.

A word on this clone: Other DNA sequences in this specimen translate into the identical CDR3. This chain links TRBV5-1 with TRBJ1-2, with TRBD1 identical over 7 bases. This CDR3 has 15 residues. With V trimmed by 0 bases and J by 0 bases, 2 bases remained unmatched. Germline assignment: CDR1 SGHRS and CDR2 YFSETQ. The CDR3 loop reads CASSLGQGANYGYTF. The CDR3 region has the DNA TGCGCCAGCAGCTTGGGACAGGGAGCTAACTATGGCTACACCTTC.

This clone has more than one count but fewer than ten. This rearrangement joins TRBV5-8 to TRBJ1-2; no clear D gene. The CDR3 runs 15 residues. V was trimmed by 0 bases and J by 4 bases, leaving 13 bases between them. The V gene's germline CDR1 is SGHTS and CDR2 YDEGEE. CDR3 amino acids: CASSLGSGRVYGYTF. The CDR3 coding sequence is TGTGCCAGCAGCTTGGGTAGCGGGCGGGTCTATGGCTACACCTTC.